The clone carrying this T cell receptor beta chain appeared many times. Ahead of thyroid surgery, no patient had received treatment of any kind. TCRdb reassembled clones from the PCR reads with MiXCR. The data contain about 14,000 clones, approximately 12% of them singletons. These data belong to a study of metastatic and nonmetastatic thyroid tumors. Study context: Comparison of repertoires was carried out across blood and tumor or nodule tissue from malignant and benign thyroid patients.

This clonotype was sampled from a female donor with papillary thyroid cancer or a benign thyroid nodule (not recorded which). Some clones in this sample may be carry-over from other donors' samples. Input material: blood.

As DNA, the CDR3 is TGTGCCAGCAGTGGGGGGACTAGCGGGAGGTACAATGAGCAGTTCTTC. Amino acids: CASSGGTSGRYNEQFF. The chain employs TRBV6-4 and TRBJ2-1, with TRBD2 identical over 15 bases. CDR3 length equals 16 residues. The trim removed 4 bases at V and 4 bases at J, leaving 2 bases unmatched. Germline CDR1 reads MRHNA; CDR2 reads SNTAGT.